This is a list of T cell receptor beta chains from one sample in a study of spatial heterogeneity in lung cancer. TCRdb processed the 5' RACE reads anew with MiXCR; each CDR3 protein has one entry. The sample lists several thousand distinct CDR3 sequences, roughly 3.5% occurring once. The sequenced sample was lung tumor tissue, obtained at surgery. These receptors came from a male donor with early-stage non-small cell lung cancer. CDR3s include the opening cysteine and the closing phenylalanine or tryptophan. Each record gives: V gene, J gene, D gene, clone size, CDR3 protein, CDR3 DNA. D genes are given only for firm matches. Only part of the rows carry a size: once, few, many, or a class if the clone is expanded.

v_gene: TRBV7-8
j_gene: TRBJ2-7
d_gene: -
abundance: many
CDR3aa: CASSQWGAGDYEQYF
CDR3nt: TGTGCCAGCAGCCAGTGGGGGGCGGGAGACTACGAGCAGTACTTC

v_gene: TRBV10-3
j_gene: TRBJ2-1
d_gene: TRBD1
abundance: many
CDR3aa: CAISEPDRAYNEQFF
CDR3nt: TGTGCCATCAGTGAGCCGGACAGGGCCTACAATGAGCAGTTCTTC

v_gene: TRBV5-5
j_gene: TRBJ1-6
d_gene: -
abundance: many
CDR3aa: CASSLMGEDNSPLHF
CDR3nt: TGTGCCAGCAGCTTGATGGGGGAGGATAATTCACCCCTCCACTTT

v_gene: TRBV5-6
j_gene: TRBJ1-5
d_gene: TRBD1
abundance: few
CDR3aa: CASSFMTGSSDDQPQHF
CDR3nt: TGTGCCAGCAGCTTTATGACAGGGAGTAGTGACGATCAGCCCCAGCATTTT

v_gene: TRBV10-2
j_gene: TRBJ1-1
d_gene: -
abundance: many
CDR3aa: CALREGEGTEAFF
CDR3nt: TGCGCCCTGCGCGAGGGAGAGGGCACTGAAGCTTTCTTT

v_gene: TRBV20-1
j_gene: TRBJ2-5
d_gene: TRBD1
abundance: many
CDR3aa: CSASPGQGETQYF
CDR3nt: TGCAGTGCTTCCCCGGGACAGGGGGAGACCCAGTACTTC

v_gene: TRBV20-1
j_gene: TRBJ2-5
d_gene: -
abundance: -
CDR3aa: CSAVSQETQYF
CDR3nt: TGCAGTGCTGTCAGCCAAGAGACCCAGTACTTC

v_gene: TRBV28
j_gene: TRBJ2-3
d_gene: -
abundance: many
CDR3aa: CASSRSVGGYVQYF
CDR3nt: TGTGCCAGCAGCCGATCGGTCGGCGGATACGTGCAGTATTTT

v_gene: TRBV4-1
j_gene: TRBJ1-4
d_gene: TRBD1
abundance: many
CDR3aa: CASSLQTGDGEKLFF
CDR3nt: TGCGCCAGCAGCCTACAGACAGGGGATGGCGAAAAACTGTTTTTT

v_gene: TRBV19
j_gene: TRBJ1-2
d_gene: TRBD1
abundance: medium-sized
CDR3aa: CASSIDRGHNYGYTF
CDR3nt: TGTGCCAGTAGTATAGACAGGGGGCATAACTATGGCTACACCTTC

v_gene: TRBV5-1
j_gene: TRBJ2-2
d_gene: -
abundance: many
CDR3aa: CASSLRLSENTGELFF
CDR3nt: TGCGCCAGCAGCTTGAGGTTGAGCGAGAACACCGGGGAGCTGTTTTTT

v_gene: TRBV15
j_gene: TRBJ2-1
d_gene: -
abundance: few
CDR3aa: CATSRGRGAPYNEQFF
CDR3nt: TGTGCCACCAGCAGAGGAAGGGGGGCCCCTTACAATGAGCAGTTCTTC

v_gene: TRBV5-1
j_gene: TRBJ1-3
d_gene: -
abundance: many
CDR3aa: CASSMGLRGNTIYF
CDR3nt: TGCGCCAGCAGCATGGGACTCCGAGGAAACACCATATATTTT

v_gene: TRBV5-1
j_gene: TRBJ2-5
d_gene: -
abundance: many
CDR3aa: CASSVGRGLEETQYF
CDR3nt: TGCGCCAGCAGCGTAGGTCGCGGTCTTGAAGAGACCCAGTACTTC

v_gene: TRBV2
j_gene: TRBJ1-1
d_gene: TRBD1
abundance: many
CDR3aa: CASTLSQGANTEAFF
CDR3nt: TGTGCCAGCACCCTATCCCAGGGGGCGAACACTGAAGCTTTCTTT

v_gene: TRBV4-1
j_gene: TRBJ1-2
d_gene: TRBD1
abundance: many
CDR3aa: CASSQDSRQGAYGYTF
CDR3nt: TGCGCCAGCAGCCAAGATAGTAGACAGGGAGCCTATGGCTACACCTTC

v_gene: TRBV5-6
j_gene: TRBJ2-2
d_gene: TRBD1
abundance: many
CDR3aa: CASSAGTGRLNTGELFF
CDR3nt: TGTGCCAGCAGCGCCGGGACAGGGAGATTGAACACCGGGGAGCTGTTTTTT

v_gene: TRBV12-3/TRBV12-4
j_gene: TRBJ1-2
d_gene: TRBD1
abundance: medium-sized
CDR3aa: CASSFYRSRDRENYGYTF
CDR3nt: TGTGCCAGCAGTTTCTATCGATCCCGGGACAGGGAGAACTATGGCTACACCTTC

v_gene: TRBV7-9
j_gene: TRBJ2-7
d_gene: TRBD1
abundance: medium-sized
CDR3aa: CASSLIGTGGSYEQYF
CDR3nt: TGTGCCAGCAGCCTGATCGGGACAGGGGGCTCCTACGAGCAGTACTTC

v_gene: TRBV18
j_gene: TRBJ2-5
d_gene: TRBD2
abundance: many
CDR3aa: CASSTMRTSWETQYF
CDR3nt: TGTGCCAGCTCAACTATGCGGACTAGCTGGGAGACCCAGTACTTC

v_gene: TRBV12-3/TRBV12-4
j_gene: TRBJ2-1
d_gene: TRBD2
abundance: many
CDR3aa: CASSLSGNPYNEQFF
CDR3nt: TGTGCCAGCAGTCTAAGCGGGAATCCCTACAATGAGCAGTTCTTC

v_gene: TRBV2
j_gene: TRBJ2-7
d_gene: TRBD2
abundance: many
CDR3aa: CASSERGVRGEQYF
CDR3nt: TGTGCCAGCAGTGAACGGGGGGTTCGGGGGGAGCAGTACTTC

v_gene: TRBV19
j_gene: TRBJ1-5
d_gene: TRBD1
abundance: many
CDR3aa: CASSPRGGGAYQPQHF
CDR3nt: TGTGCCAGTAGTCCAAGGGGAGGGGGCGCATATCAGCCCCAGCATTTT

v_gene: TRBV7-9
j_gene: TRBJ1-1
d_gene: -
abundance: many
CDR3aa: CASSLVTDVMTFF
CDR3nt: TGTGCCAGCAGCTTAGTAACGGACGTAATGACTTTCTTT

v_gene: TRBV7-9
j_gene: TRBJ2-3
d_gene: TRBD1
abundance: many
CDR3aa: CASLAGTGVVPDTQYF
CDR3nt: TGTGCCAGCTTGGCTGGGACAGGGGTAGTTCCAGATACGCAGTATTTT

v_gene: TRBV7-9
j_gene: TRBJ1-6
d_gene: -
abundance: many
CDR3aa: CASSPNVGGAHYNSPLHF
CDR3nt: TGTGCCAGCAGCCCGAATGTAGGAGGGGCTCATTATAATTCACCCCTCCACTTT